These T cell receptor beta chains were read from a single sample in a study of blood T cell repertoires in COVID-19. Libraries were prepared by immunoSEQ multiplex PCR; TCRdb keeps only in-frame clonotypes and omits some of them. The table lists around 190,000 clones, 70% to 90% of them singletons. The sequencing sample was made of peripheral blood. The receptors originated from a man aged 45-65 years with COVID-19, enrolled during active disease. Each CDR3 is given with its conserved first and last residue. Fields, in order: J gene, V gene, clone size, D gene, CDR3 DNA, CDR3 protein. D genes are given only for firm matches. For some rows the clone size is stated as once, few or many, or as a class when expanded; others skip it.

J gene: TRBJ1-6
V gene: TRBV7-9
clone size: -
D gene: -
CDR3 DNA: TGTGCCAGCAGCTTCCCCAGGGCCAATTCACCCCTCCACTTT
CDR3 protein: CASSFPRANSPLHF

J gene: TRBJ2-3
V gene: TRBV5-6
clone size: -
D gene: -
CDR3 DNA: TGTGCCAGCAGCTTACAAGATACGCAGTATTTT
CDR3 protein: CASSLQDTQYF

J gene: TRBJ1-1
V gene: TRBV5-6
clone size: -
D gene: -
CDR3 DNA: TGTGCCAGCAGCTGGGGGGTGAACACTGAAGCTTTCTTT
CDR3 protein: CASSWGVNTEAFF

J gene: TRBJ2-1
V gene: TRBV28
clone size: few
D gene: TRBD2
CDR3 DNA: TGTGCCAGCAGTGGGGGGAGCGGGGGGACTACCTACAATGAGCAGTTCTTC
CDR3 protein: CASSGGSGGTTYNEQFF

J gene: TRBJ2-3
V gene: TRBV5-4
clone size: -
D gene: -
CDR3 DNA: TGTGCCAGCAGCTTGGAACAGTTGGATACGCAGTATTTT
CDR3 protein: CASSLEQLDTQYF

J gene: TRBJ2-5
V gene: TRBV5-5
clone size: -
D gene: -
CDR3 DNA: TGTGCCAGCAGCTTGGGGGCAGGGCAAGAGACCCAGTACTTC
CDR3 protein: CASSLGAGQETQYF

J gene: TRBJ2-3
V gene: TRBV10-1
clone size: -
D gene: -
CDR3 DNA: TGCGCCAGCAGTAGGACTGACACAGATACGCAGTATTTT
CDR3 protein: CASSRTDTDTQYF

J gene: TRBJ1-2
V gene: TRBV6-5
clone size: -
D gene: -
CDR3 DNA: TGTGCCAGCAGTTACTTGACAAGTTATGGCTACACCTTC
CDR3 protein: CASSYLTSYGYTF

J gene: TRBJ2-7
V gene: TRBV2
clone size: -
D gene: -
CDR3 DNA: TGTGCCAGCAGTGGGAGGGCTTTCGACGAGCAGTACTTC
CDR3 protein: CASSGRAFDEQYF

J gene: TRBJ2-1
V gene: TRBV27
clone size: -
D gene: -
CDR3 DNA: TGTGCCAGCAGTCCTATCGCGGGACGTTACAATGAGCAGTTCTTC
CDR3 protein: CASSPIAGRYNEQFF

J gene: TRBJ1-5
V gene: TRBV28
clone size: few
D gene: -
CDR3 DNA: TGTGCCAGCAGTTCCCCCCATGGCAATCAGCCCCAGCATTTT
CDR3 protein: CASSSPHGNQPQHF

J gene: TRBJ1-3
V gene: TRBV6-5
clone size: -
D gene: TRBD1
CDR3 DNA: TGTGCCAGCATTCCGGGACAGGGAGATGGAAACACCATATATTTT
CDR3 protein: CASIPGQGDGNTIYF

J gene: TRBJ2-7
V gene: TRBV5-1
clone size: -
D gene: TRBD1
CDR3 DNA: TGCGCCAGCAGCTTGGCCTCAGGGGGCTCCTACGAGCAGTACTTC
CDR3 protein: CASSLASGGSYEQYF

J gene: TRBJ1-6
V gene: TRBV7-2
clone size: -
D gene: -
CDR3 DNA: TGTGCCAGCAGCCTAAGAGGATCACCCCTCCACTTT
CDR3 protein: CASSLRGSPLHF

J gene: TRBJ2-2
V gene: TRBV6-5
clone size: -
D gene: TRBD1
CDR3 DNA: TGTGCCAGCCGACCCGACAGGGTTAACACCGGGGAGCTGTTTTTT
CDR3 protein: CASRPDRVNTGELFF

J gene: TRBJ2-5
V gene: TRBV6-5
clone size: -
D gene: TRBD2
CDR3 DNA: TGTGCCAGCAGAGATTTGAACGGGGGGGCGGAGACCCAGTACTTC
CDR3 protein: CASRDLNGGAETQYF

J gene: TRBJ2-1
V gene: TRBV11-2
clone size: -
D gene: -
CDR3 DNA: TGTGCCAGCAGCGGTCTGAGGGGGAGCGCGTACAATGAGCAGTTCTTC
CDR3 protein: CASSGLRGSAYNEQFF

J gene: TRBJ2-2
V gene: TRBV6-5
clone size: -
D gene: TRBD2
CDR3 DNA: TGTGCCAGCAGTTACTCGCTAGCGGGGGCTGCCGGGGAGCTGTTTTTT
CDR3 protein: CASSYSLAGAAGELFF

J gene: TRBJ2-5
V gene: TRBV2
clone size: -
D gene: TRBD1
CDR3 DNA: TGTGCCAGCAGTGAAGCGCTTCCGGCAGGGGGCAGGGAGACCCAGTACTTC
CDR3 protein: CASSEALPAGGRETQYF

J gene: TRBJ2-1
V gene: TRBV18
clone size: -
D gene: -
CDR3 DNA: TGTGCCAGCTCACCAGAAGCGGTTGGAAATGAGCAGTTCTTC
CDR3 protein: CASSPEAVGNEQFF

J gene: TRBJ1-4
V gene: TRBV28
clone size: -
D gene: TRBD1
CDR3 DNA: TGTGCCAGCAGACAGGGGAATGAAAAACTGTTTTTT
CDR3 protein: CASRQGNEKLFF

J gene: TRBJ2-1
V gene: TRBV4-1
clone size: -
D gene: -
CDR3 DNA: TGCGCCAGCAGGTTTAGCCCCAACTCCTACAATGAGCAGTTCTTC
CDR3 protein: CASRFSPNSYNEQFF

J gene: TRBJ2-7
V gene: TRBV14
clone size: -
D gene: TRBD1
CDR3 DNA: TGTGCCAGCAGCCCCTTCCCGGGACAGGGGGCCTACGAGCAGTACTTC
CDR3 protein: CASSPFPGQGAYEQYF

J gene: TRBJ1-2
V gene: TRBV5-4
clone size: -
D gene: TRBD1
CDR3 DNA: TGTGCCAGCAGTCTATTATGGCAGGGGGATGGCTACACCTTC
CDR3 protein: CASSLLWQGDGYTF

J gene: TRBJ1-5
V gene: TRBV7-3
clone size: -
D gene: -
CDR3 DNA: TGTGCCAGCAGCCGAGGAAGGCAGGGCGGCAATCAGCCCCAGCATTTT
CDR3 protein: CASSRGRQGGNQPQHF

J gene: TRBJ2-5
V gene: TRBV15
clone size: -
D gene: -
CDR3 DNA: TGTGCCACCAGCAGAGATCAGGGGTCAGAGGAGACCCAGTACTTC
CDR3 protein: CATSRDQGSEETQYF

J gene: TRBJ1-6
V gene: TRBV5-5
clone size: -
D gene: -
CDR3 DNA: TGTGCCAGCGGTAGGGACATCGATTCACCCCTCCACTTT
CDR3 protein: CASGRDIDSPLHF

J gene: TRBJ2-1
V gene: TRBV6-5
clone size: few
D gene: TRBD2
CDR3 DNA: TGTGCCAGCAGGACTAGCGGCAGCAATGAGCAGTTCTTC
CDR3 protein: CASRTSGSNEQFF

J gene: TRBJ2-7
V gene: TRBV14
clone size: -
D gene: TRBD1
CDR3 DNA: TGTGCCAGCAGCCGAATCCGGGACAGGGACGAGCAGTACTTC
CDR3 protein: CASSRIRDRDEQYF

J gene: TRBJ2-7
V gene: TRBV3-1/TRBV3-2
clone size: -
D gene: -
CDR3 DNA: TGTGCCAGCAGCCAAGAGTTGGCCTCCTACGAGCAGTACTTC
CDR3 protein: CASSQELASYEQYF

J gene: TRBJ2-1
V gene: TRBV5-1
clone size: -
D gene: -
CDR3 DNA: TGCGCCAGCAGCTTAGCCGGGACTGGCCTTAATGAGCAGTTCTTC
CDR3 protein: CASSLAGTGLNEQFF

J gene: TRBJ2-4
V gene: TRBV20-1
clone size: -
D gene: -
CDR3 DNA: TGCAGTGCTAGTTTTCAGGGGAAGCGTAAAAACATTCAGTACTTC
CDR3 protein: CSASFQGKRKNIQYF

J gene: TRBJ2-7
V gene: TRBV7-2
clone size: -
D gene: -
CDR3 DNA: TGTGCCAGCAGCTTGGACAGAGAAGGCGAGCAGTACTTC
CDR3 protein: CASSLDREGEQYF

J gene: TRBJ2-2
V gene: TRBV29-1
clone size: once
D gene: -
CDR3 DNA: TGCAGCGTTGAGGGTGCAGGGCCGAACACCGGGGAGCTGTTTTTT
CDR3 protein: CSVEGAGPNTGELFF

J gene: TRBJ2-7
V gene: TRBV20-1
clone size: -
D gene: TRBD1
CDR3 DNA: TGCAGTGCTAGTGCGGACAGGACCTACGAGCAGTACTTC
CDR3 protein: CSASADRTYEQYF

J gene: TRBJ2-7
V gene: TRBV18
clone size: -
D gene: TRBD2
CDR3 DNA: TGTGCCAGCTCGGGTGGGACTAGCGGGACCAGCTCCTACGAGCAGTACTTC
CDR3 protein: CASSGGTSGTSSYEQYF

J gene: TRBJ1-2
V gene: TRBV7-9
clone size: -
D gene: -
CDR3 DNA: TGTGCCAGCAGCTTAGCTATGGGGAGAAACTATGACTATGGCTACACCTTC
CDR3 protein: CASSLAMGRNYDYGYTF

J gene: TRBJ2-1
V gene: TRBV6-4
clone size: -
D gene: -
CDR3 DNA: TGTGCCAGCAGTGACGGCCCCTACAATGAGCAGTTCTTC
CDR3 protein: CASSDGPYNEQFF

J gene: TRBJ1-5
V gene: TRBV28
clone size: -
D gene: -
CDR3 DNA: TGTGCCACTCAAGGGGCTCGTAATCAGCCCCAGCATTTT
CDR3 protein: CATQGARNQPQHF

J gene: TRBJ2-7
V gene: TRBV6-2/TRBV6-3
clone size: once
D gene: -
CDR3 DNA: TGTGCCAGCAGTTACTTACAGGGAAAAGAGGTCTCCGAGCAGTACTTC
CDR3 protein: CASSYLQGKEVSEQYF

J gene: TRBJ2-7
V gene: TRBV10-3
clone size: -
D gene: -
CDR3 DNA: TGTGCCATCAGTGCCGGCAGGGATGGCGAGCAGTACTTC
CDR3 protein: CAISAGRDGEQYF

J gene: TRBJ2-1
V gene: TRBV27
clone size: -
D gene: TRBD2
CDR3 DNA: TGTGCCAGCAGTCCCCGGGGGGGTGCGGGGCCCTACAATGAGCAGTTCTTC
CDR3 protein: CASSPRGGAGPYNEQFF

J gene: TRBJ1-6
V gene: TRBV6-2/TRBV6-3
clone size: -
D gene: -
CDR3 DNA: TGTGCCAGCAGTCTACAGGGCATCTATAATTCACCCCTCCACTTT
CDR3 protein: CASSLQGIYNSPLHF

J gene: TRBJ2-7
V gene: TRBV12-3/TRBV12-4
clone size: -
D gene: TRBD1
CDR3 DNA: TGTGCCAGCAGTTCAGGGGGCGAGCAGTACTTC
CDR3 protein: CASSSGGEQYF